This T cell receptor beta chain was documented in a study of T-cell reconstitution after alpha-beta-depleted transplantation in children. This clonotype was observed a handful of times. Its antigen is not identified. Unique molecular identifiers were built into the TCRbeta library. One entry per CDR3 protein results from TCRdb running MiXCR on the PCR reads. The table records fewer than 1 million distinct CDR3 sequences, roughly 16% of them present only once. Broader study findings: Once a year had passed after transplant, T-cell counts and diversity came mostly from newly produced T cells. Several patients had high TCRbeta diversity at day 60; it came from surviving recipient T cells and thymic progenitors. After transplant, at about two months, alpha-beta T cells were reportedly derived from several hundred expanded graft clones.

The sequence was collected from a male patient younger than 18 who had a stem cell transplant for acute lymphoblastic leukemia, so the T cells may come from the graft donor. The sequences come from PBMCs, mostly from graft donor cells, collected 360 days after TCRalphabeta/CD19-depleted stem cell transplant.

DNA for the CDR3: TGTGCCAGCAGCTTACGGCCAGGACTCAATGAGCAGTTCTTC. This sequence encodes CASSLRPGLNEQFF. The rearrangement joins TRBV7-3 to TRBJ2-1; TRBD2 might be the D (5 bases). The CDR3 consists of 14 residues. The germline V gene encodes CDR1 SGHTA and CDR2 FQGTGA. The ends were cut back, 2 bases at V and 6 bases at J, with 11 bases in the middle.